The rows below give T cell receptor beta chains drawn from one sample of a study of control samples from healthy donors and cancer patients. TCRdb keeps only in-frame clones here, not all; method: immunoSEQ multiplex PCR. The sample yields roughly 200,000 clones, about 93% seen once. The sample taken for sequencing was blood. These receptor sequences come from a man over 45 in good health. Both conserved end residues are trimmed from each CDR3. The order of the fields is V gene, J gene, CDR3 protein.

>TRBV11-2|TRBJ2-7
ASSLHGGQGAAYEQY
>TRBV7-8|TRBJ2-1
ASSSGQFNGDEQF
>TRBV25-1|TRBJ2-5
ASSVGPGLAGEETQY
>TRBV30|TRBJ1-5
AWSLSTDQPQH
>TRBV7-7|TRBJ2-5
ASSLQGSGGLETQY
>TRBV7-3|TRBJ1-6
ASSSGALGALH
>TRBV5-1|TRBJ1-3
ASSFAGGSGNTIY
>TRBV7-9|TRBJ2-7
ASSPNPYEQY
>TRBV2|TRBJ1-5
ASNRQGRQPQH
>TRBV5-1|TRBJ1-6
ASSRSSPSSYNSPLH
>TRBV25-1|TRBJ2-5
ASSAPRRAGETQY
>TRBV7-3|TRBJ2-5
ASSPGQGETQY
>TRBV2|TRBJ1-2
ASSVYSNYGYT
>TRBV3-1/TRBV3-2|TRBJ1-3
ASSLDRTGRTGNTIY
>TRBV24-1|TRBJ1-2
ATSDFPGTGVDGYT
>TRBV5-1|TRBJ1-1
ASSLAREMNTEAF
>TRBV10-2|TRBJ1-1
ASLRAVNTEAF
>TRBV9|TRBJ2-3
ASRDFRGADTQY
>TRBV7-9|TRBJ2-6
ASSSSRRSSGANVLT
>TRBV4-1|TRBJ1-1
ASSPYPGSDNTEAF
>TRBV19|TRBJ1-2
ASRDDHYGYT
>TRBV7-9|TRBJ1-2
ASSPGQPYGYT
>TRBV5-4|TRBJ1-5
ASSSGGRRDDQPQH
>TRBV21-1|TRBJ1-5
ASSKVLGGEGLPQH
>TRBV2|TRBJ1-1
ASAYIRGGGAF
>TRBV5-4|TRBJ2-1
ASSPGGAFGEQF
>TRBV19|TRBJ2-2
ASSLRQGRNGELF
>TRBV30|TRBJ1-1
AWSPSGWDTEAF
>TRBV27|TRBJ2-7
ASSPQAATWDEQY
>TRBV28|TRBJ2-5
ASSFPGGWGETQY
>TRBV29-1|TRBJ2-6
SVRDRTPSGANVLT
>TRBV19|TRBJ1-2
ATLWPGRFGYT
>TRBV5-1|TRBJ1-6
ASSLASPSSYNSPLH
>TRBV7-2|TRBJ1-1
ASSTTGGTEAF
>TRBV2|TRBJ2-2
ASSPTTGELF
>TRBV2|TRBJ1-4
ASRGEGGKLF
>TRBV29-1|TRBJ2-7
SVEGGGAGFYEQY
>TRBV2|TRBJ1-2
ASRAWRNYGYT
>TRBV6-5|TRBJ2-7
ASSYSSGADYEQY
>TRBV9|TRBJ2-2
ASSVVGYTGELF
>TRBV30|TRBJ2-4
AWSIGGVEGIQY
>TRBV7-2|TRBJ2-7
ASSQDRGSYEQY
>TRBV5-1|TRBJ1-2
ASSPGDEADYGYT
>TRBV5-8|TRBJ1-5
ASSLRQLSYPQH
>TRBV15|TRBJ1-4
ATSRERATNEKLF
>TRBV27|TRBJ1-2
ASSLVTGSVNYGYT
>TRBV28|TRBJ1-2
ASTVGFFRSAYT